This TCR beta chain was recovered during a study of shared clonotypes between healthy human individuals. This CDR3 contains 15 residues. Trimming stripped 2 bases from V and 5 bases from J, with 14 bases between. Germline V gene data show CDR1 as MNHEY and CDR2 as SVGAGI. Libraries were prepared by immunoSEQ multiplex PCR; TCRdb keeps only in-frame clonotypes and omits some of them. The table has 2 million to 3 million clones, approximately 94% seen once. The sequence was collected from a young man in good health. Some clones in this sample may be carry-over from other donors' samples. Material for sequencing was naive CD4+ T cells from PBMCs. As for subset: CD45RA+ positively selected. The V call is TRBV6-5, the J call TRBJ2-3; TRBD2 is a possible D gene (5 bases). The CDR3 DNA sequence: TGTGCCAGCAGTTACAATACGGGAATGGAAGATACGCAGTATTTT. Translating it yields CASSYNTGMEDTQYF.